The 30 T cell receptor beta chains reported below all come from one sample, sequenced in a study of blood T cell repertoires in COVID-19. Profiling relied on immunoSEQ multiplex PCR, and the TCRdb table lists in-frame clones only, not all of them. This table holds over 120,000 clones, 84% found once. Source material: peripheral blood. These receptors were taken from a woman aged 55-70 years with acute or convalescent COVID-19.

The gene calls are TRBV6-5 and TRBJ1-5; a weak D match, TRBD1 (6 bases). Looked up from germline, CDR1 is MNHEY and CDR2 is SVGAGI. The CDR3 consists of 14 residues. V was pared by 6 bases and J by 5 bases, with 14 bases between. CDR3 nucleotides: TGTGCCAGCAGCACAAACAGGGTTGATCAGCCCCAGCATTTT. It specifies CASSTNRVDQPQHF.

For this clone: The sample holds other DNA sequences that translate to the same CDR3. The chain employs TRBV9 and TRBJ2-2, with TRBD1 matching over 7 bases. V lost 0 bases, J lost 1 base, and 0 bases stayed unmatched. CDR3 size: 15 residues. Germline V gives CDR1 SGDLS, CDR2 YYNGEE. The CDR3 coding sequence is TGTGCCAGCAGCGTAGGGACAGGGAACACCGGGGAGCTGTTTTTT. Encoded protein: CASSVGTGNTGELFF.

The CDR3 spells CASSLHPGETYEQYF. The CDR3 coding sequence is TGTGCCAGCAGCTTACACCCGGGTGAGACCTACGAGCAGTACTTC. The V and J genes are TRBV7-3 and TRBJ2-7; D is ambiguous. The V end lost 2 bases, the J end lost 2 bases, and 13 bases lay between the germline ends. The CDR3 runs 15 residues. CDR1 is SGHTA, CDR2 FQGTGA, per germline.

The chain recombines TRBV18 with TRBJ1-4; D is undetermined. The CDR3 contains 13 residues. Germline CDR1 reads KGHSH; CDR2 reads LQKENI. Trimming cost V 6 bases and J 8 bases, with 13 bases left between them. For the CDR3, the DNA is TGTGCCAGCTCGCGGGCCCAAGGGGAAAAACTGTTTTTT. It codes for CASSRAQGEKLFF. Complete variable domain (other parts from reference TRBV18 and TRBJ1-4): NAGVMQNPRHLVRRRGQEARLRCSPMKGHSHVYWYRQLPEEGLKFMVYLQKENIIDESGMPKERFSAEFPKEGPSILRIQQVVRGDSAAYFCASSRAQGEKLFFGSGTQLSVL.

The chain couples TRBV7-6 to TRBJ2-2; perhaps TRBD1 as D (6 bases). Germline V gene lookup returns CDR1 SGHVS and CDR2 FNYEAQ. V was cut by 1 base and J by 1 base, with 10 bases left in between. This CDR3 spans 16 amino acids. The CDR3 DNA sequence: TGTGCCAGCAGCTTAGACAGGGCCCTGAACACCGGGGAGCTGTTTTTT. This codes for CASSLDRALNTGELFF.

This sequence joins TRBV6-5 and TRBJ1-1; 8 bases line up with TRBD1. Per the germline V gene, CDR1 is MNHEY and CDR2 is SVGAGI. The V and J ends lost 3 bases and 5 bases, in that order; junction bases with no gene match: 8. The CDR3 totals 15 residues. The CDR3 DNA reads as TGTGCCAGCAGTTATATACAGGGGGTCGGGACTGAAGCTTTCTTT. Translating it yields CASSYIQGVGTEAFF.

J is TRBJ1-1 and V is TRBV7-9; maybe TRBD1 (6 bases). The CDR3 sequence is 13 residues long. Trimming removed 3 bases from V and 6 bases from J, with 11 bases in between. Germline V gene data show CDR1 as SEHNR and CDR2 as FQNEAQ (reference sequence). The CDR3 DNA reads as TGTGCCAGCAGCTTCGCTGGACAGCCTGAAGCTTTCTTT. Translation gives CASSFAGQPEAFF.

The chain has TRBV5-1 and TRBJ2-2, with D perhaps TRBD2 (6 bases). The CDR3 loop spans 15 amino acids. V lost 5 bases to trimming and J lost 1 base, with 12 bases between them. Germline V CDR1 and CDR2: SGHRS, YFSETQ. CDR3 DNA: TGCGCCAGCAGGCGGTGGCGGGAGAACACCGGGGAGCTGTTTTTT. Its translation: CASRRWRENTGELFF.

The chain couples TRBV4-2 to TRBJ2-6; D not certain. Looked up from germline, CDR1 is LGHNA and CDR2 is YNFKEQ. The CDR3 is made up of 15 amino acids. The V end lost 3 bases, the J end lost 1 base, and 7 bases lay between the germline ends. CDR3 in amino acids: CASSQAVSGANVLTF. The CDR3 DNA follows: TGTGCCAGCAGCCAGGCCGTTTCTGGGGCCAACGTCCTGACTTTC.

The CDR3 sequence is CASSLRTGGYEQYF. The DNA for the CDR3 is TGCGCCAGCAGCCTACGGACAGGTGGATACGAGCAGTACTTC. This chain connects TRBV5-1 to TRBJ2-7; 7 positions agree with TRBD1. This CDR3 has 14 amino acids. J lost 4 bases, V lost 4 bases, and 8 bases had no gene match. In germline, CDR1 is SGHRS, CDR2 YFSETQ. Full variable domain (rest looked up from reference TRBV5-1 and TRBJ2-7): KAGVTQTPRYLIKTRGQQVTLSCSPISGHRSVSWYQQTPGQGLQFLFEYFSETQRNKGNFPGRFSGRQFSNSRSEMNVSTLELGDSALYLCASSLRTGGYEQYFGPGTRLTVT.

This chain uses TRBV3-1 (or the pseudogene TRBV3-2) with TRBJ1-1, with D uncertain. Trimming stripped 6 bases from V and 5 bases from J, with 10 bases between. The CDR3 runs to 12 residues. CDR1 is LGHDT and CDR2 is YNNKEL in the germline V gene (reference sequence). For the CDR3, the DNA is TGTGCCAGCAGGGATCCGGGGACTGAAGCTTTCTTT. Protein product: CASRDPGTEAFF.

V gene TRBV4-1 combines with J gene TRBJ1-2; TRBD1 is a possible D gene (5 bases). Trimming took 4 bases from V and 4 from J, leaving 13 bases between them. Per the germline V gene, CDR1 is MGHRA and CDR2 is YSYEKL. CDR3 length: 14 residues. DNA for the CDR3: TGCGCCAGCAGCCCGAGACAGTATTTCTATGGCTACACCTTC. Protein: CASSPRQYFYGYTF.

The gene calls are TRBV28 and TRBJ2-3; no reliable D call. CDR3 length equals 13 residues. Trimming pared 3 bases from V and 1 base from J, leaving 5 bases between. The germline gives CDR1 MDHEN, CDR2 SYDVKM. In nucleotides, the CDR3 is TGTGCCAGCAGTTTGGCAGGCACAGATACGCAGTATTTT. Amino acids: CASSLAGTDTQYF.

On this clone: At the DNA level, this CDR3 is encoded by other sequences in the same sample as well. The V gene is TRBV28, the J gene TRBJ2-1; D perhaps matches TRBD1 (5 bases). This CDR3 contains 14 residues. Trimming stripped 6 bases from V and 0 bases from J, with 9 bases between. Germline V CDR1 and CDR2: MDHEN, SYDVKM. In DNA form, the CDR3 reads TGTGCCAGCAGAGACAGCAGCTCCTACAATGAGCAGTTCTTC. Translating it yields CASRDSSSYNEQFF.

The chain joins TRBV2 to TRBJ1-5, with D unclear. Germline lookup yields CDR1 SNHLY and CDR2 FYNNEI. There are 12 residues in the CDR3. Trimming pared 8 bases from V and 4 bases from J, leaving 9 bases between. The CDR3 region has the DNA TGTGCCAGCGGAGAAATAAATCAGCCCCAGCATTTT. It translates to CASGEINQPQHF.

This CDR3 reads CASNRNTEAFF. The CDR3 DNA sequence: TGCGCCAGCAACAGAAACACTGAAGCTTTCTTT. V is TRBV5-1 and J is TRBJ1-1, with D unresolved. V dropped 6 bases and J dropped 2 bases, with 5 bases sitting between them. Germline CDR1 and CDR2: SGHRS and YFSETQ. The CDR3 contains 11 residues.

The chain recombines TRBV15 with TRBJ2-1, with D possibly matching TRBD1 (6 bases). CDR1 and CDR2 (germline): LNHNV, YYDKDF (reference sequence). V was shortened by 0 bases and J by 7 bases, with 7 bases between the two germline ends. This CDR3 has 13 amino acids. The CDR3 region is CATSRDQGNEQFF. The CDR3 bases are TGTGCCACCAGCAGAGATCAGGGGAATGAGCAGTTCTTC.

This clone appeared a few times. The CDR3 nucleotides are TGTGCCAGCAGTCGCACGGGACAGGGTAATTCACCCCTCCACTTT. Translated, it gives CASSRTGQGNSPLHF. The gene calls are TRBV7-2 and TRBJ1-6, with 9 bases aligning to TRBD1. J lost 6 bases, V lost 6 bases, and 6 bases had no gene match. The CDR3 is 15 residues long. Per germline, CDR1 SGHTA and CDR2 FQGNSA.

This chain uses TRBV6-4 with TRBJ2-2, with no clear D. This CDR3 has 14 residues. Per the germline V gene, CDR1 is MRHNA and CDR2 is SNTAGT. V was clipped by 4 bases and J by 4 bases, with 10 bases between them. CDR3: CASSVERGTGELFF. In DNA, the CDR3 is TGTGCCAGCAGTGTGGAGCGCGGCACCGGGGAGCTGTTTTTT.

The chain links TRBV19 to TRBJ1-5, with D perhaps TRBD1 (5 bases). Trimming cost V 8 bases and J 7 bases, with 15 bases left between them. This CDR3 comprises 13 residues. The germline V gene has CDR1 LNHDA and CDR2 SQIVND (reference sequence). CDR3 nucleotide sequence: TGTGCCAGTTCAGCAGGGCAGCACCAGCCCCAGCATTTT. The encoded protein is CASSAGQHQPQHF.

This clone showed up just a few times. The gene calls are TRBV27 and TRBJ2-1; D remains unclear. The CDR3 has 13 residues. V lost 3 bases, J lost 6 bases, and 9 bases lay in between. In germline, CDR1 is MNHEY, CDR2 SMNVEV (reference sequence). CDR3 sequence: CASSFVAVNEQFF. The CDR3 nucleotides read TGTGCCAGCAGTTTCGTAGCAGTCAATGAGCAGTTCTTC.

This clone was observed a single time. The chain joins TRBV3-1 (or the pseudogene TRBV3-2) to TRBJ1-3, with TRBD1 matching 10 bases. Unmatched junction bases numbered 9, after V lost 5 bases and J lost 2 bases. The CDR3 spans 17 residues. The germline V gene has CDR1 LGHDT and CDR2 YNNKEL (reference sequence). The CDR3 nucleotides read TGTGCCAGCAGCAAAGGGACAGGGGTATCGGCTGGAAACACCATATATTTT. Its translation: CASSKGTGVSAGNTIYF.

This sequence joins TRBV3-1 (or the pseudogene TRBV3-2) and TRBJ2-7; 7 positions match TRBD2. The ends lost 1 base at V and 0 bases at J; junction bases unmatched: 3. The CDR3 length is 15 residues. The germline gives CDR1 LGHDT, CDR2 YNNKEL (reference sequence). In DNA form, the CDR3 reads TGTGCCAGCAGCCAAGGCGGGAGCCCCTCCTACGAGCAGTACTTC. This translates into CASSQGGSPSYEQYF.

This rearrangement joins TRBV11-3 to TRBJ2-3; D is possibly TRBD2 (6 bases). This CDR3 comprises 13 residues. Germline CDR1 reads SGHNT; CDR2 reads YENEEA. Trimming removed 5 bases from V and 7 bases from J, with 13 bases in between. DNA of the CDR3: TGTGCCAGCAGCCCGGGACTTCGTTATACGCAGTATTTT. Translation gives CASSPGLRYTQYF.

This clone was counted only a few times. The rearrangement joins TRBV7-2 to TRBJ2-1; 7 bases agree with TRBD2. V lost 5 bases, J lost 4 bases, and 11 bases stayed unmatched. The CDR3 is 16 residues long. Germline CDR1 and CDR2: SGHTA and FQGNSA. CDR3 nucleotides: TGTGCCAGCAGCCTACGAGATTATAGCGGGTACAATGAGCAGTTCTTC. Translating gives CASSLRDYSGYNEQFF.

The chain joins TRBV6-2 or TRBV6-3 to TRBJ2-5; D is unresolved. Germline CDR1 and CDR2: MNHEY and SVGEGT. V lost 0 bases and J 5 bases, leaving 10 bases between the germline ends. The CDR3 has 14 amino acids. CDR3 loop: CASSYSRGAETQYF. DNA of the CDR3: TGTGCCAGCAGTTACTCGAGAGGAGCGGAGACCCAGTACTTC.

The table lists this clone with a few counts. The rearrangement joins TRBV12-3 or TRBV12-4 to TRBJ1-1; D not resolved. CDR3 size: 13 residues. The ends were cut back, 7 bases at V and 3 bases at J, with 12 bases in the middle. The CDR3 here is CASNLEMDTEAFF. The CDR3 region has the DNA TGTGCCAGCAACCTAGAGATGGACACTGAAGCTTTCTTT.

As to this clone: The same CDR3 can be traced to other DNA sequences in this sample. The chain combines TRBV7-9 with TRBJ1-1; TRBD1 matches at 9 bases. The junction had 0 bases not matched to a gene; V was cut back by 1 base and J by 6 bases. Germline loops: CDR1 SEHNR, CDR2 FQNEAQ (reference sequence). This CDR3 region has 13 residues. The DNA of the CDR3 is TGTGCCAGCAGCTTAGGACAGGGGGCTGAAGCTTTCTTT. This codes for CASSLGQGAEAFF.

The V and J genes are TRBV4-1 and TRBJ2-7; 7 bases align to TRBD1. The germline gives CDR1 MGHRA, CDR2 YSYEKL. With 4 bases clipped from V and 3 bases from J, the junction kept 6 bases outside the gene matches. This CDR3 has 14 amino acids. Written as DNA, the CDR3 is TGCGCCAGCAGCCCAACGGGACAGAACTACGAGCAGTACTTC. Translation gives CASSPTGQNYEQYF.

The J gene is TRBJ1-4, the V gene TRBV5-1; 10 bases agree with TRBD1. Germline CDR1 is SGHRS and CDR2 is YFSETQ. The CDR3 length is 17 residues. Germline trimming cut 5 bases from V and 7 bases from J; bases unmatched to any gene: 14. This chain's CDR3 is CASRVGQGVFEVEKLFF. In DNA, the CDR3 is TGCGCCAGCAGGGTAGGACAGGGGGTTTTCGAGGTTGAAAAACTGTTTTTT.